These 25 T cell receptor beta chains were all obtained from the same sample, sequenced in a study of human T cells and chemical hapten exposure. Sample time point: patch test 1, 2 weeks after DPC sensitization. Treatment indicated: therapeutic diphenylcyclopropenone sensitization with weekly scalp DPC. TCRdb processed the RACE reads anew with MiXCR; each CDR3 protein has one entry. The profile covers approximately 90,000 distinct CDR3 sequences, with about 11% appearing a single time and 2% to 2.5% taken by the ten largest. This material consisted of whole blood, taken in connection with sensitization to the hapten diphenylcyclopropenone (DPC). The receptors were sampled from a man aged 40-49 years with alopecia areata. Some clones in this sample may be carry-over from other donors' samples.

Details on this clonotype: A read error may account for a junction end that differs from germline. The rearrangement uses TRBV7-8 and TRBJ2-2; 9 nucleotides agree with TRBD2. The CDR3 loop spans 16 amino acids. CDR1 SGHVS and CDR2 FQNEAQ come from the germline V gene. CDR3 loop: CANSLDWGLAPGELFF. DNA of the CDR3: TGTGCCAACAGCTTAGACTGGGGACTAGCCCCTGGGGAGCTGTTTTTT. The full variable domain, its missing parts supplied by reference TRBV7-8 and TRBJ2-2, is GAGVSQSPRYKVAKRGQDVALRCDPISGHVSLFWYQQALGQGPEFLTYFQNEAQLDKSGLPSDRFFAERPEGSVSTLKIQRTQQEDSAVYLCANSLDWGLAPGELFFGEGSRLTVL.

This sequence joins TRBV18 and TRBJ1-2, with D perhaps TRBD1 (6 bases). V lost 7 bases to trimming and J lost 4 bases, with 22 bases between them. This CDR3 region has 16 residues. Germline loops: CDR1 KGHSH, CDR2 LQKENI. CDR3: CASLEQGLLGPYGYTF. CDR3 coding DNA: TGTGCCAGCTTAGAGCAGGGGCTTCTGGGACCCTATGGCTACACCTTC. The full variable domain, rest sourced from reference TRBV18 and TRBJ1-2, is NAGVMQNPRHLVRRRGQEARLRCSPMKGHSHVYWYRQLPEEGLKFMVYLQKENIIDESGMPKERFSAEFPKEGPSILRIQQVVRGDSAAYFCASLEQGLLGPYGYTFGSGTRLTVV.

The chain is built from TRBV28 and TRBJ2-1, with D perhaps TRBD2 (6 bases). The CDR3 spans 12 residues. The V end was cut by 7 bases, the J end by 11 bases, with 15 bases between. Per germline, CDR1 MDHEN and CDR2 SYDVKM. The CDR3 bases are TGTGCCAGCACTTCAACGCGGGAAAAGCAGTTCTTC. It encodes CASTSTREKQFF.

This clonotype has a count of ten or more. The rearrangement links TRBV7-9 to TRBJ2-7; no clear D gene. V lost 5 bases and J lost 5, with 10 bases in between. The CDR3 extends over 12 amino acids. Germline values: CDR1 SEHNR, CDR2 FQNEAQ (reference sequence). The CDR3, as DNA: TGTGCCAGCAGCGAGACTGGGGACGAGCAGTACTTC. Translation gives CASSETGDEQYF.

This clonotype was observed at least ten times. This chain joins TRBV9 and TRBJ1-1; D may be TRBD1 (6 bases). CDR1 is SGDLS and CDR2 is YYNGEE in the germline V gene. The CDR3 consists of 15 residues. The ends were cut back, 0 bases at V and 6 bases at J, with 15 bases in the middle. In nucleotides, the CDR3 is TGTGCCAGCAGCGTAGCAGTTAAACAGGGCGCTGAAGCTTTCTTT. It encodes CASSVAVKQGAEAFF.

This clonotype has a handful of counts. The rearrangement uses TRBV4-2 and TRBJ2-7; 9 nucleotides line up with TRBD2. Unmatched junction bases numbered 7, after V lost 1 base and J lost 6 bases. Germline V gives CDR1 LGHNA, CDR2 YNFKEQ. The CDR3 totals 15 residues. The CDR3 protein is CASSQAAGGRGEQYV. The CDR3 DNA reads TGTGCCAGCAGCCAAGCGGCGGGAGGGAGGGGCGAGCAGTACGTC.

The CDR3: CASSLRPGGWDNEQFF. DNA for the CDR3: TGTGCCAGCAGTTTAAGGCCGGGCGGGTGGGACAATGAGCAGTTCTTC. This sequence joins TRBV12-3 or TRBV12-4 and TRBJ2-1; the D gene is possibly TRBD2 (5 bases). Between the trimmed V and J ends, which lost 2 bases and 5 bases, there was a span of 16 bases. The length of the CDR3 is 16 residues.

The table lists this clonotype with a few counts. V gene TRBV7-2 combines with J gene TRBJ2-3; unclear D gene. V was trimmed by 5 bases and J by 2 bases, leaving 20 bases between them. From germline, CDR1 is SGHTA and CDR2 FQGNSA. The CDR3 runs 17 residues. The CDR3 region is CASSLLPGRTNTDTQYF. For the CDR3, the DNA is TGTGCCAGCAGCCTCCTCCCCGGCCGAACCAACACAGATACGCAGTATTTT.

This clonotype came up a few times. The chain combines TRBV5-1 with TRBJ2-1; D ambiguous. CDR3 length: 13 residues. Trimming removed 0 bases at V and 7 bases at J, with 8 bases between. Germline CDR1 and CDR2: SGHRS and YFSETQ. As DNA, the CDR3 is TGCGCCAGCAGCTTGGGCCCCCCGAATGAGCAGTTCTTC. As protein: CASSLGPPNEQFF. The full variable domain, rest sourced from reference TRBV5-1 and TRBJ2-1, is KAGVTQTPRYLIKTRGQQVTLSCSPISGHRSVSWYQQTPGQGLQFLFEYFSETQRNKGNFPGRFSGRQFSNSRSEMNVSTLELGDSALYLCASSLGPPNEQFFGPGTRLTVL.

This clonotype was seen many times. The chain has TRBV5-6 and TRBJ1-6; maybe TRBD1 (5 bases). V was cut by 4 bases and J by 8 bases, with 10 bases left in between. Per the germline V gene, CDR1 is SGHDT and CDR2 is YYEEEE. CDR3 length: 13 residues. The CDR3 reads CASSGGSDSPLHF. In nucleotides, the CDR3 is TGTGCCAGCAGCGGGGGTTCTGATTCACCCCTCCACTTT.

This clonotype appeared a few times. The J gene is TRBJ2-1, the V gene TRBV18; 10 positions agree with TRBD2. Germline V gives CDR1 KGHSH, CDR2 LQKENI. The CDR3 has 16 amino acids. The trim removed 0 bases at V and 5 bases at J, leaving 4 bases unmatched. The CDR3 is CASSPPLSGRDNEQFF. In DNA form, the CDR3 reads TGTGCCAGCTCACCACCCCTGAGCGGGAGGGACAATGAGCAGTTCTTC.

The chain joins TRBV6-5 to TRBJ1-3; a weak D match, TRBD1 (6 bases). CDR3 length equals 16 residues. Germline V gene lookup returns CDR1 MNHEY and CDR2 SVGAGI. The germline V and J ends were trimmed by 7 bases and 1 base, with 17 bases remaining between them. CDR3 amino acids: CASTPGGGLSGNTIYF. In DNA form, the CDR3 reads TGTGCCAGCACCCCGGGGGGGGGGCTTTCTGGAAACACCATATATTTT.

The gene calls are TRBV29-1 and TRBJ2-1; D is unresolved. V lost 8 bases to trimming and J lost 7 bases, with 15 bases between them. Germline-derived CDR1 and CDR2 are SQVTM and ANQGSEA. The CDR3 totals 12 residues. This CDR3 is CSLTGASNEQFF. The CDR3 coding sequence is TGCAGCTTAACGGGCGCGTCTAATGAGCAGTTCTTC.

The chain employs TRBV7-2 and TRBJ2-7, with 10 nucleotides matching TRBD1. With V trimmed by 1 base and J by 2 bases, 8 bases remained unmatched. Germline values: CDR1 SGHTA, CDR2 FQGNSA. The CDR3 runs 17 residues. The CDR3: CASSLDSFGTGAYEQYV. CDR3 in DNA: TGTGCCAGCAGCTTAGACTCGTTTGGGACAGGGGCCTACGAGCAGTACGTC.

This clonotype was recorded many times. The rearrangement links TRBV7-8 to TRBJ2-7; D not resolved. Germline V gives CDR1 SGHVS, CDR2 FQNEAQ. CDR3 length: 13 residues. Deletions cut 5 bases from V and 3 bases from J, with 11 bases between. The CDR3 is CASSIGPLYEQYV. DNA of the CDR3: TGTGCCAGCAGCATCGGACCACTCTACGAGCAGTACGTC.

Many counts were recorded for this clonotype. The J gene is TRBJ2-1, the V gene TRBV11-1; perhaps TRBD2 as D (5 bases). The V end was cut by 3 bases, the J end by 8 bases, with 8 bases between. The CDR3 contains 12 residues. Germline V CDR1 and CDR2: SGHAT, FQDESV (reference sequence). Written as DNA, the CDR3 is TGTGCCAGCAGCTTCGCGCGGGATGAGCAGTTCTTC. This gives the protein CASSFARDEQFF.

This clonotype has only a few counts. The chain has TRBV6-2 or TRBV6-3 and TRBJ1-5; 9 nucleotides line up with TRBD1. This CDR3 contains 15 residues. Germline CDR1 MNHEY, CDR2 SVGEGT. J gave up 5 bases and V 2 bases, and 4 bases lay outside the gene matches. In nucleotides, the CDR3 is TGTGCCAGCAGTTACAGCGGGACAGGGTATCAGCCCCAGCATTTT. Translated: CASSYSGTGYQPQHF.

A few counts support this clonotype. The V and J genes are TRBV20-1 and TRBJ2-1, with D perhaps TRBD2 (6 bases). Germline values: CDR1 DFQATT, CDR2 SNEGSKA (reference sequence). This CDR3 region has 15 residues. V was shortened by 5 bases and J by 2 bases, with 16 bases between the two germline ends. CDR3 DNA: TGCAGTGCTTGGGAGTTTAGCGGAACCTACAATGAGCAGTTCTTC. It specifies CSAWEFSGTYNEQFF.

This clonotype came up a few times. The rearrangement uses TRBV5-5 and TRBJ2-7; either TRBD1 or TRBD2 may fit D (6 bases each). The CDR3 runs 15 residues. Germline loops: CDR1 SGHKS, CDR2 YYEKEE (reference sequence). With 1 base removed from V and 3 bases from J, the gap between germline ends came to 14 bases. DNA for the CDR3: TGTGCCAGCAGCTTGCTGTCGGGGGCGGTCTACGAGCAGTACTTC. Protein: CASSLLSGAVYEQYF. Together with reference TRBV5-5 and TRBJ2-7, the CDR3 gives the full variable domain: DAGVTQSPTHLIKTRGQQVTLRCSPISGHKSVSWYQQVLGQGPQFIFQYYEKEERGRGNFPDRFSARQFPNYSSELNVNALLLGDSALYLCASSLLSGAVYEQYFGPGTRLTVT.

The chain couples TRBV12-3 or TRBV12-4 to TRBJ1-1, with a tentative D call TRBD1 (6 bases). This CDR3 has 14 amino acids. V dropped 7 bases and J dropped 8 bases, with 20 bases sitting between them. For the CDR3, the DNA is TGTGCCAGCAACTCAAACTTAGCACAGGGAGAAGCTTTCTTT. Protein: CASNSNLAQGEAFF.

This CDR3 reads CSARLRAYGYTF. Here the CDR3 DNA reads TGCAGTGCTAGGCTCCGGGCCTATGGCTACACCTTC. The J gene is TRBJ1-2, the V gene TRBV20-1; D gene ambiguous. The V gene lost 3 bases and the J gene lost 4 bases, with 9 bases spanning the gap. The CDR3 is 12 amino acids. The germline V gene has CDR1 DFQATT and CDR2 SNEGSKA (reference sequence).

The V call is TRBV12-3 or TRBV12-4, the J call TRBJ2-1; 7 bases match TRBD2. The trim removed 7 bases at V and 9 bases at J, leaving 15 bases unmatched. The CDR3 runs 15 residues. The CDR3 DNA reads as TGTGCCAGCACCTCTAGGGAGGGCAGGGCGGGTGAGCAGTTCTTC. Protein sequence: CASTSREGRAGEQFF.

This clonotype was counted only a few times. The rearrangement joins TRBV20-1 to TRBJ2-3; no definite D call. The length of the CDR3 is 13 residues. The ends were cut back, 0 bases at V and 11 bases at J, with 15 bases in the middle. Germline assignment: CDR1 DFQATT and CDR2 SNEGSKA (reference sequence). CDR3 region: CSARDPTYLVQYF. The CDR3 DNA reads as TGCAGTGCTAGAGATCCTACCTACCTTGTGCAGTATTTT.

This clonotype came up a few times. J is TRBJ1-1 and V is TRBV29-1, with no clear D. Trimming took 3 bases from V and 11 from J, leaving 10 bases between them. The CDR3 loop spans 10 amino acids. Germline CDR1 SQVTM, CDR2 ANQGSEA. CDR3 protein: CSVDSLDAFF. The CDR3 bases are TGCAGCGTTGATAGCCTAGACGCTTTCTTT.

The V and J genes are TRBV6-2 or TRBV6-3 and TRBJ2-7, with D tentatively TRBD1 (5 bases). Germline V lookup: CDR1 MNHEY, CDR2 SVGEGT. This CDR3 contains 16 residues. Trimming took off 7 bases at V and 3 bases at J, with 22 bases between the two ends. The CDR3 reads CASISDVGQVRYEQYF. DNA for the CDR3: TGTGCCAGCATTTCCGACGTGGGGCAGGTTCGCTACGAGCAGTACTTC.